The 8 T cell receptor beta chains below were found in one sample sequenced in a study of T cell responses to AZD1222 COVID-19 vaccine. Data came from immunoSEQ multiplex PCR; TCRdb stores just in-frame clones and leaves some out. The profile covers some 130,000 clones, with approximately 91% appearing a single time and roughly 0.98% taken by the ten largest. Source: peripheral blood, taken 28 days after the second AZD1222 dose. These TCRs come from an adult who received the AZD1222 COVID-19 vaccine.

CDR3 loop: CASSVGQRYEQFF. CDR3 DNA: TGTGCCAGCAGCGTAGGTCAGCGGTATGAGCAGTTCTTC. The chain has TRBV9 and TRBJ2-1, with D possibly TRBD2 on 5 matching bases. The CDR3 extends over 13 amino acids. Germline V CDR1 and CDR2: SGDLS, YYNGEE. The germline V and J ends were trimmed by 0 bases and 8 bases, with 9 bases remaining between them.

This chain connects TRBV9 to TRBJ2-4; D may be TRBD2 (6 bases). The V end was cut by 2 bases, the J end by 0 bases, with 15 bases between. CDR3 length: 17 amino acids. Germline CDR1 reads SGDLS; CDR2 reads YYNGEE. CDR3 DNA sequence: TGTGCCAGCAGCGTGGGCGGGACTTCTCTAGCCAAAAACATTCAGTACTTC. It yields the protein CASSVGGTSLAKNIQYF.

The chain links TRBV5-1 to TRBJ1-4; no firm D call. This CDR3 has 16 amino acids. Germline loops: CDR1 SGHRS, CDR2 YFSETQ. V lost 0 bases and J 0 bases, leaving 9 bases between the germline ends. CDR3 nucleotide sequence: TGCGCCAGCAGCTTGGGGGTCGTTACAACTAATGAAAAACTGTTTTTT. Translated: CASSLGVVTTNEKLFF.

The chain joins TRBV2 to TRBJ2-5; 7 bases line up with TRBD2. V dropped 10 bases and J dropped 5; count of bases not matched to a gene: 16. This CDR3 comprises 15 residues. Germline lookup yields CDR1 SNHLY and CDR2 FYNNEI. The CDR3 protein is CATLNYNNGRETQYF. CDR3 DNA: TGTGCCACCTTAAACTACAACAACGGGAGGGAGACCCAGTACTTC.

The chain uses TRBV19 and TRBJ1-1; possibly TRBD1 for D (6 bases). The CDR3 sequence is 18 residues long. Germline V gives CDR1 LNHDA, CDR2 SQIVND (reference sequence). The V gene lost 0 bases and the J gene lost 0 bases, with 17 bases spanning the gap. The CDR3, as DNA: TGTGCCAGTAGTATAGATGGTGGGACAAGGGGAATGAACACTGAAGCTTTCTTT. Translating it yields CASSIDGGTRGMNTEAFF.

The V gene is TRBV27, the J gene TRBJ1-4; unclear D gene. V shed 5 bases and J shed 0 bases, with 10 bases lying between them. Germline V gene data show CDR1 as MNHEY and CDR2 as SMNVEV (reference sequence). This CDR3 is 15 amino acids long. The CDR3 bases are TGTGCCAGCAGTATGGGATTTGCAACTAATGAAAAACTGTTTTTT. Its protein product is CASSMGFATNEKLFF.

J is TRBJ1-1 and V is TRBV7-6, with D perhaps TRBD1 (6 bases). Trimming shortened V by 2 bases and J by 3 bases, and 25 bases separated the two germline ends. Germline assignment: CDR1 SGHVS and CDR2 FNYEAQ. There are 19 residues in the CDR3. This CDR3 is CASSLFPVGGRPGDTEAFF. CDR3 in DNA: TGTGCCAGCAGCTTATTCCCGGTCGGGGGCAGGCCCGGGGACACTGAAGCTTTCTTT.

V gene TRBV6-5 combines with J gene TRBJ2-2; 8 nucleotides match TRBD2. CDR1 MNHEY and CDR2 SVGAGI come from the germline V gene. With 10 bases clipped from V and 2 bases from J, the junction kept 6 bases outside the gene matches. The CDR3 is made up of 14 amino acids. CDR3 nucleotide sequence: TGTGCCACCTTAGCGGGGTCTAACACCGGGGAGCTGTTTTTT. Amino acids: CATLAGSNTGELFF.